A selection of T cell receptor beta chains follows, all from one sample in a study of cytomegalovirus exposure and HLA in healthy donors. The repertoire was sequenced with immunoSEQ multiplex PCR; TCRdb's copy has only in-frame clones and lacks some. The profile shows fewer than 250,000 clones, roughly 82% of them singletons. Sequenced input: PBMCs. These receptor sequences come from a man in his forties in good health and CMV-seropositive. CDR3s include the opening cysteine and the closing phenylalanine or tryptophan. A D gene is named only where the DNA matches it firmly. A clone size is listed for some rows: how often the clone was seen (once, few, many), or a class if it is expanded.

v_call	j_call	d_call	clone_size	cdr3_nt	cdr3_aa
TRBV29-1	TRBJ2-1	TRBD1	-	TGCAGCGTTGACTCGGGGCGACAGGGGGTAACGAGCTCCTACAATGAGCAGTTCTTC	CSVDSGRQGVTSSYNEQFF
TRBV10-2	TRBJ1-2	-	-	TGCGCCAGCAGTACTTCTTATGGCTACACCTTC	CASSTSYGYTF
TRBV5-1	TRBJ2-2	-	-	TGCGCCAGCAGCTTGTATTCCCCGAACACCGGGGAGCTGTTTTTT	CASSLYSPNTGELFF
TRBV25-1	TRBJ1-2	TRBD1	-	TGTGCCAGCAGTAGAGAAGAACAGGGGGTCTATGGCTACACCTTC	CASSREEQGVYGYTF
TRBV9	TRBJ2-3	-	-	TGTGCCAGCGGAGGAGGGGGCACAGATACGCAGTATTTT	CASGGGGTDTQYF
TRBV5-4	TRBJ2-5	TRBD2	-	TGTGCCAGCAGCTTGCAGACTAGCCTGGAGACCCAGTACTTC	CASSLQTSLETQYF
TRBV30	TRBJ1-1	TRBD1	-	TGTGCCTGCCACAGGGGAATGGCTGAAGCTTTCTTT	CACHRGMAEAFF
TRBV7-9	TRBJ2-1	TRBD2	-	TGTGCCAGCAGCTTAGTCCCTAGCGGGGGCTACAATGAGCAGTTCTTC	CASSLVPSGGYNEQFF
TRBV18	TRBJ1-5	TRBD1	few	TGTGCCAGCTCACTCCGGACAGGGGTCAATCAGCCCCAGCATTTT	CASSLRTGVNQPQHF
TRBV9	TRBJ2-7	-	-	TGTGCCAGCACCCCGGGGGCAGGGGGCTACGAGCAGTACTTC	CASTPGAGGYEQYF
TRBV6-5	TRBJ1-5	TRBD1	once	TGTGCCAGCAGAGCCCGGGACAGACTTAATCAGCCCCAGCATTTT	CASRARDRLNQPQHF
TRBV6-5	TRBJ2-2	-	-	TGTGCCAGCAGTTACTCTCCGGGGTCCCCCGGGGAGCTGTTTTTT	CASSYSPGSPGELFF
TRBV5-8	TRBJ2-5	TRBD1	-	TGTGCCAGCAGATTCAGGGGGCAGAGGGAGACCCAGTACTTC	CASRFRGQRETQYF
TRBV15	TRBJ1-2	-	-	TGTGCCACCAGCAGAGCGGGGAACTATGGCTACACCTTC	CATSRAGNYGYTF
TRBV5-8	TRBJ1-1	TRBD1	-	TGTGCCAGCAGCGGGGACAGGACCGAGGGGGGCACTGAAGCTTTCTTT	CASSGDRTEGGTEAFF
TRBV5-1	TRBJ2-5	TRBD1	once	TGCGCCAGCAGCTCAGGGGGCGCGTGGCAAGAGACCCAGTACTTC	CASSSGGAWQETQYF
TRBV7-9	TRBJ1-1	-	-	TGTGCCAGCAGCTTAGAGAGGATCGGCACTGAAGCTTTCTTT	CASSLERIGTEAFF
TRBV7-2	TRBJ1-5	-	-	TGTGCCAGCAGCTTCCAGGGAAAGAATCAGCCCCAGCATTTT	CASSFQGKNQPQHF
TRBV18	TRBJ2-2	TRBD2	-	TGTGCCAGCTCACTCGGACTAGCGGCCAACACCGGGGAGCTGTTTTTT	CASSLGLAANTGELFF
TRBV6-1	TRBJ1-1	TRBD1	-	TGTGCCAGCAGTGAATGGACAGGGGGCGGCACTGAAGCTTTCTTT	CASSEWTGGGTEAFF
TRBV6-1	TRBJ1-3	-	-	TGTGCCAGCAGTGAACATGACGGGTTGGCTGGAAACACCATATATTTT	CASSEHDGLAGNTIYF
TRBV4-1	TRBJ1-1	TRBD1	-	TGCGCCAGCAGTCCATCGGGACAGTCAAACACTGAAGCTTTCTTT	CASSPSGQSNTEAFF
TRBV28	TRBJ1-1	TRBD1	-	TGTGCCAGCAGTCCGACAGGGGGATCGAACACTGAAGCTTTCTTT	CASSPTGGSNTEAFF
TRBV15	TRBJ1-2	TRBD1	-	TGTGCCACCAGCAGACATGTAGCGACAGGGGAGGGCTACACCTTC	CATSRHVATGEGYTF
TRBV7-7	TRBJ2-1	TRBD2	-	TGTGCTAGCAGCCAGGGACTAGCGGGGGAGCTCTCCTACAATGAGCAGTTCTTC	CASSQGLAGELSYNEQFF
TRBV5-1	TRBJ1-1	-	-	TGCGCCAGCAGCCTGGGGAGGGGATTGACTGAAGCTTTCTTT	CASSLGRGLTEAFF
TRBV19	TRBJ2-7	TRBD1	-	TGTGCCAGTAGTTACCGGGACAGTACCTACGAGCAGTACTTC	CASSYRDSTYEQYF
TRBV5-1	TRBJ2-2	-	-	TGCGCCAGCCGCGGGGATGACACCGGGGAGCTGTTTTTT	CASRGDDTGELFF
TRBV6-6	TRBJ1-4	-	-	TGTGCCAGCACCCCCGTTGGGCCCCGCGGGGAAAAACTGTTTTTT	CASTPVGPRGEKLFF
TRBV27	TRBJ2-3	-	-	TGTGCCAGCAGTTTAATGGGCCCGGAGGGAGGAGATACGCAGTATTTT	CASSLMGPEGGDTQYF
TRBV2	TRBJ2-5	-	-	TGTGCCACAATGGACTTCTACCAAGAGACCCAGTACTTC	CATMDFYQETQYF
TRBV25-1	TRBJ2-1	TRBD2	-	TGTGCCAGCACCGGACTAGCGGGAGGTTACAATGAGCAGTTCTTC	CASTGLAGGYNEQFF
TRBV18	TRBJ1-1	-	-	TGTGCCAGCTCACCTCAGGGTCCGGCTTTCTTT	CASSPQGPAFF
TRBV29-1	TRBJ2-1	TRBD2	-	TGCAGCGTCGATAGCGGGAGGGCTTTCGGGCTCAATGAGCAGTTCTTC	CSVDSGRAFGLNEQFF
TRBV7-6	TRBJ2-3	TRBD2	few	TGTGCCAGCAGCAGCGGGAGTAGCACAGATACGCAGTATTTT	CASSSGSSTDTQYF
TRBV2	TRBJ1-1	-	-	TGTGCCCGGAGGGATGGGGTTATGAACACTGAAGCTTTCTTT	CARRDGVMNTEAFF
TRBV30	TRBJ2-7	-	-	TGTGCCTGGGACGGGGAATCCTACGAGCAGTACTTC	CAWDGESYEQYF
TRBV7-9	TRBJ2-7	TRBD1	-	TGTGCCAGCAGCGCATTGGACAGGGACTACGAGCAGTACTTC	CASSALDRDYEQYF
TRBV7-2	TRBJ2-1	TRBD2	-	TGTGCCAGCACCAAAGTGGGCCAGCGGGACGCCAATGAGCAGTTCTTC	CASTKVGQRDANEQFF
TRBV10-3	TRBJ1-1	-	-	TGTGCCATCAGTGAGCCCGACAGTTTGAACACTGAAGCTTTCTTT	CAISEPDSLNTEAFF
TRBV13	TRBJ2-1	-	-	TGTGCCAGCAGCTTAGGGTCTATTAACTCCTACAATGAGCAGTTCTTC	CASSLGSINSYNEQFF
TRBV27	TRBJ1-4	TRBD1	-	TGTGCCAGCAGGCCGGGACAGGCCCATGAAAAACTGTTTTTT	CASRPGQAHEKLFF
TRBV11-2	TRBJ2-3	TRBD1	-	TGTGCCAGCAGCTCCAGGGGGCTTGAAACAGATACGCAGTATTTT	CASSSRGLETDTQYF
TRBV7-3	TRBJ2-1	TRBD2	-	TGTGCCAGCAGCACTTCTAGCGGGTACTACAATGAGCAGTTCTTC	CASSTSSGYYNEQFF
TRBV6-5	TRBJ1-1	TRBD1	-	TGTGCCAGCAATCAGGGGGCTGAAGCTTTCTTT	CASNQGAEAFF